This is a list of T cell receptor beta chains from one sample in a study of radiation and T cells in renal cell carcinoma. Data came from immunoSEQ multiplex PCR; TCRdb stores just in-frame clones and leaves some out. The sample holds just under 80,000 clones, 70% to 90% seen once. Here the sequenced sample was blood, taken from a patient whose treatment included radiotherapy and nephrectomy. The origin of the receptors is a woman aged 50 to 60 with renal cell carcinoma. Each CDR3 is given with its conserved first and last residue. Each record gives: D gene, V gene, clone size, J gene, CDR3 protein, CDR3 DNA. The D gene is left open where the match is weak. Part of the rows lack a size; the others show once, few, many or a class for expanded clones.

-	TRBV4-2	-	TRBJ2-2	CASSRGQGFTGELFF	TGTGCCAGCAGCCGGGGGCAAGGTTTCACCGGGGAGCTGTTTTTT
-	TRBV7-9	-	TRBJ1-2	CASSLVPYGYTF	TGTGCCAGCAGCTTAGTCCCGTATGGCTACACCTTC
-	TRBV7-9	-	TRBJ2-7	CASSLGSAGDEQYF	TGTGCCAGCAGCTTAGGATCGGCCGGGGACGAGCAGTACTTC
-	TRBV18	-	TRBJ2-5	CASSRNYREVEETQYF	TGTGCCAGCTCACGTAATTACAGGGAGGTCGAAGAGACCCAGTACTTC
TRBD1	TRBV5-1	-	TRBJ1-4	CASSPGTGRNEKLFF	TGCGCCAGCAGCCCCGGGACAGGGAGGAATGAAAAACTGTTTTTT
TRBD2	TRBV11-3	-	TRBJ2-1	CASSLDWGRAEQFF	TGTGCCAGCAGCTTAGATTGGGGGAGGGCTGAGCAGTTCTTC
-	TRBV7-9	many	TRBJ1-1	CASSLEPRGRRAEAFF	TGTGCCAGCAGCTTAGAGCCTCGGGGGCGTAGGGCTGAAGCTTTCTTT
-	TRBV5-4	-	TRBJ1-4	CASSLLGGRTNEKLFF	TGTGCCAGCAGCTTGCTCGGTGGTAGGACTAATGAAAAACTGTTTTTT
-	TRBV4-1	once	TRBJ2-5	CASSLLTGPQETQYF	TGCGCCAGCAGCCTCCTCACGGGGCCCCAAGAGACCCAGTACTTC
-	TRBV6-5	-	TRBJ1-2	CASRLAGNYGYTF	TGTGCCAGCAGACTTGCAGGGAACTATGGCTACACCTTC
TRBD1	TRBV15	-	TRBJ2-1	CATRQGTGGSNEQFF	TGTGCCACCAGACAGGGGACAGGGGGTTCGAATGAGCAGTTCTTC
TRBD2	TRBV27	-	TRBJ2-3	CASSLLAGRSTDTQYF	TGTGCCAGCAGTTTACTAGCGGGTAGGAGCACAGATACGCAGTATTTT
-	TRBV27	once	TRBJ2-7	CASSSPSSYEQYF	TGTGCCAGCAGCTCCCCCAGCTCCTACGAGCAGTACTTC
-	TRBV6-6	-	TRBJ2-5	CASSPQETQYF	TGTGCCAGCAGTCCACAAGAGACCCAGTACTTC